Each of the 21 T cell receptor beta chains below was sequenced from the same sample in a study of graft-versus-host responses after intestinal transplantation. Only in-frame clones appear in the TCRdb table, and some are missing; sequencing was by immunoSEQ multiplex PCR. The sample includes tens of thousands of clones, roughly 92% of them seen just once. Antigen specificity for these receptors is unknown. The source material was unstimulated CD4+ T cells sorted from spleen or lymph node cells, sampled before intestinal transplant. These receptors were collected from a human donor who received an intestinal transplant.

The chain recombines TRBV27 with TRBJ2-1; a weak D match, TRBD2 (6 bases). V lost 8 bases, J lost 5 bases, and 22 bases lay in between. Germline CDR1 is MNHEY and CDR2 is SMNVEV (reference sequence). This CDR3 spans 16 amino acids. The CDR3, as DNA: TGTGCCAGCTGCCCTCGGTGGCCTAGCGCCCACAATGAGCAGTTCTTC. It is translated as CASCPRWPSAHNEQFF.

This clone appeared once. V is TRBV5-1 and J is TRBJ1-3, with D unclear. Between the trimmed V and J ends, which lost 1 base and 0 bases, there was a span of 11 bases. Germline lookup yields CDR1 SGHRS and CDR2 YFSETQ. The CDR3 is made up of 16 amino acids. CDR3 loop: CASSLTTAGSGNTIYF. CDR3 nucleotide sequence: TGCGCCAGCAGCTTGACCACCGCTGGCTCTGGAAACACCATATATTTT.

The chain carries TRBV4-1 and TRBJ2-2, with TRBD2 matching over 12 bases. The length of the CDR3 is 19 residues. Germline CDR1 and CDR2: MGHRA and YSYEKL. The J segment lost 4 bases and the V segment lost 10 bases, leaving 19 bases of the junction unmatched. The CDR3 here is CANPRGGLAGSRGTGELFF. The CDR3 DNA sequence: TGCGCCAACCCGAGGGGGGGACTAGCGGGTTCGAGGGGCACCGGGGAGCTGTTTTTT.

The DNA of the CDR3 is TGTGCCAGTAGTATTTTCGGCGGGAGGCCCTACAATGAGCAGTTCTTC. This encodes CASSIFGGRPYNEQFF. The rearrangement uses TRBV19 and TRBJ2-1; TRBD2 matches 8 bases. Germline lookup yields CDR1 LNHDA and CDR2 SQIVND (reference sequence). The V and J ends lost 3 bases and 2 bases, in that order; junction bases with no gene match: 6. The CDR3 length is 16 residues.

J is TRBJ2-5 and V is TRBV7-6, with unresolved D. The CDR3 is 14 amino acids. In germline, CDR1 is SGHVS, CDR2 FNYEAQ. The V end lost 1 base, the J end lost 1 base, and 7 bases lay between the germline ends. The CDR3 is CASSLGGTQETQYF. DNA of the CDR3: TGTGCCAGCAGCTTAGGGGGAACCCAAGAGACCCAGTACTTC. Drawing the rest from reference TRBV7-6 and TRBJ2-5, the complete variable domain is GAGVSQSPRYKVTKRGQDVALRCDPISGHVSLYWYRQALGQGPEFLTYFNYEAQQDKSGLPNDRFSAERPEGSISTLTIQRTEQRDSAMYRCASSLGGTQETQYFGPGTRLLVL.

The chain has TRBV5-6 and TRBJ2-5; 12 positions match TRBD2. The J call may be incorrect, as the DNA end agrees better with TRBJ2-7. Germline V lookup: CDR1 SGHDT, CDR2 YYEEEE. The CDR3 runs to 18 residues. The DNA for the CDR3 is TGTGCCAGCAGCTTTCTAGCGGGAGGGCCTCAATACTACTACGAGCAGTACTTC. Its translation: CASSFLAGGPQYYYEQYF.

The CDR3 spells CASGFLAGSTDTQYF. DNA for the CDR3: TGTGCCAGTGGCTTCCTAGCGGGAAGCACAGATACGCAGTATTTT. The chain carries TRBV19 and TRBJ2-3; 9 bases map to TRBD2. The CDR3 totals 15 residues. From germline, CDR1 is LNHDA and CDR2 SQIVND (reference sequence). The ends lost 8 bases at V and 0 bases at J; junction bases unmatched: 6.

The CDR3 DNA follows: TGTGCCAGCAGCTTGATGGACTCCTACGAGCAGTACTTC. It specifies CASSLMDSYEQYF. This sequence joins TRBV5-6 and TRBJ2-7; D ambiguous. From germline, CDR1 is SGHDT and CDR2 YYEEEE. This CDR3 region has 13 residues. V was clipped by 1 base and J by 0 bases, with 5 bases between them.

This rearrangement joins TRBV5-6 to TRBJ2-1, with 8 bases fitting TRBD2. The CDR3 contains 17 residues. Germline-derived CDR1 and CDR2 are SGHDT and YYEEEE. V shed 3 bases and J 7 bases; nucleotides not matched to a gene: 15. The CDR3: CASSSRMVAGRVNEQFF. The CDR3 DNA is TGTGCCAGCAGCTCCCGGATGGTAGCGGGGCGGGTAAATGAGCAGTTCTTC. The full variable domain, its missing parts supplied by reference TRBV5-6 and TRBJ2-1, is DAGVTQSPTHLIKTRGQQVTLRCSPKSGHDTVSWYQQALGQGPQFIFQYYEEEERQRGNFPDRFSGHQFPNYSSELNVNALLLGDSALYLCASSSRMVAGRVNEQFFGPGTRLTVL.

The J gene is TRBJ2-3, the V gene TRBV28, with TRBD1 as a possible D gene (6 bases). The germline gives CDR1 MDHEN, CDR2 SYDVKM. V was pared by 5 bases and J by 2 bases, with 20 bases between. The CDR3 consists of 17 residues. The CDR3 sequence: CASSRTSPGVYTDTQYF. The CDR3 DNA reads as TGTGCCAGCAGTAGAACCTCGCCAGGGGTCTACACAGATACGCAGTATTTT.

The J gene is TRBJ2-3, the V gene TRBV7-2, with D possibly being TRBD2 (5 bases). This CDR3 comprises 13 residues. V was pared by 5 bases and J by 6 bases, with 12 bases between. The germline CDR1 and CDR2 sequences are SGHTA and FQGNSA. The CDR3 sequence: CASSENPGDTQYF. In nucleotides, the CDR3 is TGTGCCAGCAGCGAGAACCCGGGGGATACGCAGTATTTT.

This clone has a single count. The CDR3 region has the DNA TGTGCCAGCAGTTTAGTAGGGGCGGGTGATGAAAAACTGTTTTTT. It translates to CASSLVGAGDEKLFF. The rearrangement joins TRBV28 to TRBJ1-4; weak D call: TRBD1 (5 bases). Trimming removed 2 bases at V and 6 bases at J, with 13 bases between. Germline lookup yields CDR1 MDHEN and CDR2 SYDVKM. This CDR3 spans 15 amino acids.

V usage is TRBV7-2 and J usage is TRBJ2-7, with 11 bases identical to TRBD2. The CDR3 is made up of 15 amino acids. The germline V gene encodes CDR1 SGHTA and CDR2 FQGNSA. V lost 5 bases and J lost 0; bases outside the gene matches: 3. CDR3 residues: CASSRGLAASYEQYF. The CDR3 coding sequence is TGTGCCAGCAGCCGGGGACTAGCGGCCTCCTACGAGCAGTACTTC.

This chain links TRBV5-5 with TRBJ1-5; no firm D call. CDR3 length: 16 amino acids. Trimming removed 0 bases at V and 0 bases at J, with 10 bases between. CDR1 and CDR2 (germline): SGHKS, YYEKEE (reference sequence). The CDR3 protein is CASSLAPGTSNQPQHF. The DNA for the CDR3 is TGTGCCAGCAGCTTGGCCCCAGGTACTAGCAATCAGCCCCAGCATTTT.

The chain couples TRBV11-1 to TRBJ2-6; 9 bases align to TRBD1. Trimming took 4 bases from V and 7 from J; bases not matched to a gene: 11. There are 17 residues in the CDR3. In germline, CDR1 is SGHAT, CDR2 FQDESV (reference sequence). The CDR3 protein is CASSSNGGQGEANVLTF. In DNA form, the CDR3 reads TGTGCCAGCAGCTCCAACGGGGGACAGGGTGAAGCCAACGTCCTGACTTTC.

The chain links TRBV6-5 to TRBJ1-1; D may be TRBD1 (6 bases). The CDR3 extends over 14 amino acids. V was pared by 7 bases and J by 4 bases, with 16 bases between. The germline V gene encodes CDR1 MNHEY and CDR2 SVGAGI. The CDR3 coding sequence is TGTGCCAGCACTAAACGCCGGGACATCACTGAAGCTTTCTTT. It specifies CASTKRRDITEAFF.

The CDR3 region has the DNA TGCGCCAGCAGCCAAGAACGGACGAAAGGAGCTGAAGCTTTCTTT. Its translation: CASSQERTKGAEAFF. The chain recombines TRBV4-1 with TRBJ1-1; no firm D call. Germline CDR1 is MGHRA and CDR2 is YSYEKL. Trimming pared 0 bases from V and 6 bases from J, leaving 14 bases between. The CDR3 loop spans 15 amino acids.

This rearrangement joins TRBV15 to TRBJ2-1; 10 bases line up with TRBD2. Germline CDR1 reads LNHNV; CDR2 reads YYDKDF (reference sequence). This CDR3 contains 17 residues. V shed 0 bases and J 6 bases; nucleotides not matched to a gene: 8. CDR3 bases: TGTGCCACCAGCAGAGAGCCCCCTAGCGGGAGTTTCAATGAGCAGTTCTTC. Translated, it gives CATSREPPSGSFNEQFF.

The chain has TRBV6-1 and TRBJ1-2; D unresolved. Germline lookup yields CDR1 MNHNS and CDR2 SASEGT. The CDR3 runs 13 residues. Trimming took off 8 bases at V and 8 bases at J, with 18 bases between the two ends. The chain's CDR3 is CASSPEAYGGYTF. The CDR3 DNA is TGTGCCAGCTCTCCGGAGGCCTATGGAGGCTACACCTTC.

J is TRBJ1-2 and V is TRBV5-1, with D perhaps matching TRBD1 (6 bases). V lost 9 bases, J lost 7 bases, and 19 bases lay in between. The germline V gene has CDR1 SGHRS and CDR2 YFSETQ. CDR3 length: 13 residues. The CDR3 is CATRGGAEVGYTF. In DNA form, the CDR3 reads TGCGCCACCCGAGGGGGGGCGGAGGTTGGCTACACCTTC.

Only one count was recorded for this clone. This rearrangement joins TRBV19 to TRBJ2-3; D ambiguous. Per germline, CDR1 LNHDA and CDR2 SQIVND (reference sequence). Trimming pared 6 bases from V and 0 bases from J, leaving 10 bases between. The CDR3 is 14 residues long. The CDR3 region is CASRGLRSTDTQYF. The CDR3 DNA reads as TGTGCCAGTAGGGGGTTGAGGAGCACAGATACGCAGTATTTT.